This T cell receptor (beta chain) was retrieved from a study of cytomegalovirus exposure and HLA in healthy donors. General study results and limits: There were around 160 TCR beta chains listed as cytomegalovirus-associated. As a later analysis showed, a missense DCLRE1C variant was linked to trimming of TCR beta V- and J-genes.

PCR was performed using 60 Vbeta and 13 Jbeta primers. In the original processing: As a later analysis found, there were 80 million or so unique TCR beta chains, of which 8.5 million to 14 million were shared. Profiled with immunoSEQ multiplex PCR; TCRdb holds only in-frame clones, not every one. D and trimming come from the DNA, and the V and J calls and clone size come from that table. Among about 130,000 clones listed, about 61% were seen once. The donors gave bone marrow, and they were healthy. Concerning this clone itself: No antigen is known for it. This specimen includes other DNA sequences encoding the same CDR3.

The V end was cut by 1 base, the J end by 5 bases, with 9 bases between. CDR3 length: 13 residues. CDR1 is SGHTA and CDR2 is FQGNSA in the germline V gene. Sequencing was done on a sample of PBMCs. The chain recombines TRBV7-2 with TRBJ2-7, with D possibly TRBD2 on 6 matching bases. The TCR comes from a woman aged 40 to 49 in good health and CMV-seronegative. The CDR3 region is CASSLGGENEQYF. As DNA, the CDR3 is TGTGCCAGCAGCTTAGGGGGGGAAAACGAGCAGTACTTC.